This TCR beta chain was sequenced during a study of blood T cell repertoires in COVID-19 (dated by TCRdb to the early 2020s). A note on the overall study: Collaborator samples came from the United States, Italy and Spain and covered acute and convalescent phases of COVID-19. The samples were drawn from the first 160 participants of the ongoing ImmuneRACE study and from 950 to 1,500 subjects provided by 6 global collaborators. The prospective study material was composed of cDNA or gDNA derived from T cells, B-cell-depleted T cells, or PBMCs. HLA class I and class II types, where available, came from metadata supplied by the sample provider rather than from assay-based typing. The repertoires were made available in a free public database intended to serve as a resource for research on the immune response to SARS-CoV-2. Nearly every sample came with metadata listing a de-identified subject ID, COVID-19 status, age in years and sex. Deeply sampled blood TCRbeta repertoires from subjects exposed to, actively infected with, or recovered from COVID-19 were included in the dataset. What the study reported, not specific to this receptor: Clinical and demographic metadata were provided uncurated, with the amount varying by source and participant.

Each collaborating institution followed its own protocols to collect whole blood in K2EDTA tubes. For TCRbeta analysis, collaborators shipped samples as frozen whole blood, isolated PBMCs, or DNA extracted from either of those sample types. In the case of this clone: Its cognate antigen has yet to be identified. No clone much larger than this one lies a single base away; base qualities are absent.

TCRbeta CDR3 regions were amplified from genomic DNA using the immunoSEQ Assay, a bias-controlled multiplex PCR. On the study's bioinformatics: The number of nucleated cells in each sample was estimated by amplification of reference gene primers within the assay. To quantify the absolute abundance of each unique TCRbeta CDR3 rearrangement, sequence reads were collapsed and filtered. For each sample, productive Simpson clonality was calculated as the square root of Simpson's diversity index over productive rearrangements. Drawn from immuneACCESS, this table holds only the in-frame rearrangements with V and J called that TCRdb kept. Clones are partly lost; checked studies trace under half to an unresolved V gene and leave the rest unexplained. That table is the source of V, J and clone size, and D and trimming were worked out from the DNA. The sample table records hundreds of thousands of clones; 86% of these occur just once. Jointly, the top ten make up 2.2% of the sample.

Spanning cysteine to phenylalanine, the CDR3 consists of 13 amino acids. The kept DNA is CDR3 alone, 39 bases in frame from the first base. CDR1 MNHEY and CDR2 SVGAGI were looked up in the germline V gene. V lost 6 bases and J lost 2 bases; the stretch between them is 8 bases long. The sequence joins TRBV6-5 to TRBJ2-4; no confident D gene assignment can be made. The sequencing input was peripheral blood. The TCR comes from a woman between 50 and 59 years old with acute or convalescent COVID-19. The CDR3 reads CASRPRSKNIQYF. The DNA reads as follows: TGTGCCAGCAGGCCTCGGTCCAAAAACATTCAGTACTTC.